The next 27 T cell receptor beta chains were all read from a single sample in a study of human T cells and chemical hapten exposure. TCRdb fed the RACE reads into MiXCR, producing one record per CDR3 protein. In the table there are some 60,000 distinct CDR3 sequences, about 11% of which are singletons. Noted time point: pre-sensitization, week 0. The sample's treatment: therapeutic diphenylcyclopropenone sensitization with weekly scalp DPC. Sequencing was performed on whole blood, taken in connection with sensitization to the hapten diphenylcyclopropenone (DPC). These TCRs come from a woman in her 40s with alopecia areata. Some clones in this sample may be carry-over from other donors' samples.

In this sample, this clonotype turned up many times. V and J are TRBV7-2 and TRBJ2-1; 7 bases are shared with TRBD1. V lost 1 base to trimming and J lost 7 bases; unmatched junction nucleotides: 1. The germline gives CDR1 SGHTA, CDR2 FQGNSA. The CDR3 sequence is 13 residues long. The CDR3 region is CASSLDRGNEQFF. The CDR3 nucleotides read TGTGCCAGCAGCTTAGACAGGGGTAATGAGCAGTTCTTC. The variable domain in full, with the rest retrieved from reference TRBV7-2 and TRBJ2-1, is GAGVSQSPSNKVTEKGKDVELRCDPISGHTALYWYRQSLGQGLEFLIYFQGNSAPDKSGLPSDRFSAERTGGSVSTLTIQRTQQEDSAVYLCASSLDRGNEQFFGPGTRLTVL.

This clonotype was counted ten times or more. This rearrangement joins TRBV14 to TRBJ1-2; 7 bases agree with TRBD1. The trim removed 4 bases at V and 8 bases at J, leaving 10 bases unmatched. From germline, CDR1 is SGHDN and CDR2 FVKESK. The CDR3 consists of 14 residues. DNA for the CDR3: TGTGCCAGCAGCCTGACAGGGCCCAACGGAGGCTACACCTTC. It codes for CASSLTGPNGGYTF.

This clonotype was detected ten times or more. The V gene is TRBV11-2, the J gene TRBJ2-3; D remains unclear. This CDR3 comprises 18 residues. V dropped 0 bases and J dropped 1 base, with 17 bases sitting between them. The V gene's germline CDR1 is SGHAT and CDR2 FQNNGV. The CDR3, as DNA: TGTGCCAGCAGCTTAGATCCCCCCAGTTGGGTCGGCACAGATACGCAGTATTTT. It encodes CASSLDPPSWVGTDTQYF.

This chain uses TRBV6-5 with TRBJ2-7; 8 bases map to TRBD2. J gave up 4 bases and V 6 bases, and 8 bases lay outside the gene matches. This CDR3 comprises 14 residues. The germline CDR1 and CDR2 sequences are MNHEY and SVGAGI. CDR3 residues: CASRPGTRTYEQYF. DNA for the CDR3: TGTGCCAGCAGACCCGGGACTAGAACTTACGAGCAGTACTTC.

As for this clonotype: A clone one base away is much larger, so this may be a read error. The chain carries TRBV7-8 and TRBJ2-5; D possibly matches TRBD1 or TRBD2 (5 bases each). The V gene's germline CDR1 is SGHVS and CDR2 FQNEAQ. V lost 0 bases to trimming and J lost 13 bases, with 12 bases between them. The CDR3 is 12 residues long. The CDR3 loop reads CASSLARRDRYF. The CDR3 nucleotides read TGTGCCAGCAGCTTAGCCCGTCGGGACCGGTACTTC. Based on the CDR3 plus reference TRBV7-8 and TRBJ2-5, the full variable domain is GAGVSQSPRYKVAKRGQDVALRCDPISGHVSLFWYQQALGQGPEFLTYFQNEAQLDKSGLPSDRFFAERPEGSVSTLKIQRTQQEDSAVYLCASSLARRDRYFGPGTRLLVL.

This clonotype has at least ten counts. The chain is built from TRBV2 and TRBJ2-5; perhaps TRBD2 as D (6 bases). CDR3 size: 14 residues. Between the trimmed V and J ends, which lost 6 bases and 1 base, there was a span of 12 bases. Per germline, CDR1 SNHLY and CDR2 FYNNEI. The CDR3 here is CASRGGGGQETQYF. CDR3 nucleotide sequence: TGTGCCAGCAGGGGAGGCGGCGGCCAAGAGACCCAGTACTTC. Combining the CDR3 with reference TRBV2 and TRBJ2-5 gives the whole variable domain EPEVTQTPSHQVTQMGQEVILRCVPISNHLYFYWYRQILGQKVEFLVSFYNNEISEKSEIFDDQFSVERPDGSNFTLKIRSTKLEDSAMYFCASRGGGGQETQYFGPGTRLLVL.

The genes are TRBV19 and TRBJ2-1; 8 nucleotides agree with TRBD2. The ends lost 3 bases at V and 4 bases at J; junction bases unmatched: 5. The CDR3 totals 15 residues. Germline V gives CDR1 LNHDA, CDR2 SQIVND (reference sequence). CDR3 in DNA: TGTGCCAGTAGTATCGTAGCGGGACCTTACAATGAGCAGTTCTTC. It encodes CASSIVAGPYNEQFF.

The chain uses TRBV6-2 or TRBV6-3 and TRBJ2-1; 12 bases are shared with TRBD2. V shed 6 bases and J 3 bases; nucleotides not matched to a gene: 6. The CDR3 extends over 16 amino acids. Germline CDR1 is MNHEY and CDR2 is SVGEGT. CDR3 sequence reads: CASRTQLAGGYNEQFF. CDR3 nucleotide sequence: TGTGCCAGCAGAACCCAACTAGCGGGGGGCTACAATGAGCAGTTCTTC.

This clonotype was seen repeatedly, ten times or more. The rearrangement links TRBV18 to TRBJ2-1; 8 nucleotides line up with TRBD1. CDR1 is KGHSH, CDR2 LQKENI, per germline. The CDR3 has 11 amino acids. V shed 6 bases, J shed 10 bases, and the junction held 2 bases outside the gene matches. The DNA of the CDR3 is TGTGCCAGCTCCCGACAGGGGGAGCAGTTCTTC. It is translated as CASSRQGEQFF.

This clonotype was detected many times. The chain links TRBV7-9 to TRBJ2-3; 8 bases match TRBD1. V lost 5 bases, J lost 0 bases, and 4 bases stayed unmatched. The germline V gene has CDR1 SEHNR and CDR2 FQNEAQ (reference sequence). The CDR3 is made up of 15 amino acids. The CDR3 here is CASSRRGQSTDTQYF. For the CDR3, the DNA is TGTGCCAGCAGCCGCAGGGGGCAAAGCACAGATACGCAGTATTTT.

The sample holds many counts of this clonotype. The chain couples TRBV29-1 to TRBJ1-5; TRBD1 is a possible D gene (5 bases). There are 12 residues in the CDR3. CDR1 is SQVTM, CDR2 ANQGSEA, per germline. Trimming left V 4 bases short and J 2 bases short, with 6 bases between. The CDR3 nucleotides read TGCAGCGTTGGGGGGGGCAATCAGCCCCAGCATTTT. It specifies CSVGGGNQPQHF.

The rearrangement uses TRBV2 and TRBJ2-4; a weak D match, TRBD2 (6 bases). The V gene lost 4 bases and the J gene lost 5 bases, with 6 bases spanning the gap. Germline V gene lookup returns CDR1 SNHLY and CDR2 FYNNEI. The CDR3 is 12 amino acids. Here the CDR3 DNA reads TGTGCCAGCAGTGCGGGGGAAAACATTCAGTACTTC. It encodes CASSAGENIQYF.

This clonotype was observed at least ten times. The chain combines TRBV7-3 with TRBJ2-1; TRBD2 agrees at 7 bases. V lost 2 bases and J lost 0; bases outside the gene matches: 4. Germline V gives CDR1 SGHTA, CDR2 FQGTGA. The CDR3 spans 16 residues. The CDR3 DNA reads as TGTGCCAGCAGCTTATCCCTAGCGGCCTCCTACAATGAGCAGTTCTTC. It encodes CASSLSLAASYNEQFF. The full variable domain, in which reference TRBV7-3 and TRBJ2-1 provide the parts outside the CDR3, is GAGVSQTPSNKVTEKGKYVELRCDPISGHTALYWYRQSLGQGPEFLIYFQGTGAADDSGLPNDRFFAVRPEGSVSTLKIQRTERGDSAVYLCASSLSLAASYNEQFFGPGTRLTVL.

This clonotype has at least ten counts. The CDR3 sequence: CSYLAGGSTDTQYF. As DNA, the CDR3 is TGCAGTTATCTAGCGGGGGGGAGCACAGATACGCAGTATTTT. The chain uses TRBV20-1 and TRBJ2-3; 12 nucleotides align to TRBD2. V shed 8 bases, J shed 0 bases, and the junction held 3 bases outside the gene matches. The CDR3 is 14 amino acids. CDR1 and CDR2 (germline): DFQATT, SNEGSKA (reference sequence).

Many counts were recorded for this clonotype. V usage is TRBV7-9 and J usage is TRBJ2-3; the D gene is possibly TRBD2 (7 bases). Germline CDR1 reads SEHNR; CDR2 reads FQNEAQ (reference sequence). The CDR3 length is 19 residues. V was pared by 0 bases and J by 1 base, with 20 bases between. CDR3 region: CASSLAASGRGAGTDTQYF. The CDR3 DNA reads TGTGCCAGCAGCTTAGCGGCCTCCGGCCGGGGGGCGGGCACAGATACGCAGTATTTT.

This clonotype was recorded at least ten times. The chain joins TRBV7-8 to TRBJ2-7; D may be TRBD2 (6 bases). Germline assignment: CDR1 SGHVS and CDR2 FQNEAQ. The CDR3 is 14 amino acids. Trimming left V 6 bases short and J 6 bases short, with 18 bases between. The CDR3 loop reads CASRVSLTSFEQYF. Here the CDR3 DNA reads TGTGCCAGCAGGGTCTCCCTTACTAGCTTCGAGCAGTACTTC.

The CDR3 is CASSVSGAPYNEQFF. CDR3 DNA sequence: TGTGCCAGCAGCGTCAGCGGAGCACCTTACAATGAGCAGTTCTTC. V usage is TRBV7-9 and J usage is TRBJ2-1; weak D call: TRBD2 (5 bases). In germline, CDR1 is SEHNR, CDR2 FQNEAQ (reference sequence). V lost 5 bases and J 4 bases, leaving 15 bases between the germline ends. CDR3 length: 15 residues.

This clonotype is a singleton in its sample. One base away lies a much larger clone, so this may be a sequencing read error. The chain uses TRBV7-9 and TRBJ2-2; D is perhaps TRBD2 (6 bases). This CDR3 spans 16 amino acids. Germline CDR1 and CDR2: SEHNR and FQNEAQ (reference sequence). CDR3 region: CASSLLAGTNTGEPFF. The CDR3 nucleotides read TGTGCCAGCAGCTTATTGGCGGGGACGAACACCGGGGAGCCGTTTTTT.

This clonotype was counted a few times. The chain combines TRBV28 with TRBJ2-7; TRBD1 might be the D (6 bases). Germline CDR1 is MDHEN and CDR2 is SYDVKM. Trimming cost V 5 bases and J 4 bases, with 12 bases left between them. The CDR3 is made up of 13 amino acids. CDR3 residues: CASSIRQVYEQYF. CDR3 coding DNA: TGTGCCAGCAGTATAAGACAGGTGTACGAGCAGTACTTC. Based on the CDR3 plus reference TRBV28 and TRBJ2-7, the full variable domain is DVKVTQSSRYLVKRTGEKVFLECVQDMDHENMFWYRQDPGLGLRLIYFSYDVKMKEKGDIPEGYSVSREKKERFSLILESASTNQTSMYLCASSIRQVYEQYFGPGTRLTVT.

The chain is built from TRBV7-2 and TRBJ1-1; unclear D gene. Trimming removed 4 bases at V and 4 bases at J, with 7 bases between. Per the germline V gene, CDR1 is SGHTA and CDR2 is FQGNSA. The CDR3 has 12 residues. Here the CDR3 DNA reads TGTGCCAGCAGCTCCCCCCCCACTGAAGCTTTCTTT. Translated: CASSSPPTEAFF.

This clonotype was picked up a small number of times. As DNA, the CDR3 is TGCAGCGTGGAATGGGGGGGGGAGACCCAGTACTTC. As protein: CSVEWGGETQYF. The chain uses TRBV29-1 and TRBJ2-5; 7 positions match TRBD2. Germline CDR1 reads SQVTM; CDR2 reads ANQGSEA. Trimming at V came to 6 bases and at J to 5 bases, leaving 6 bases not matched to a gene. The CDR3 extends over 12 amino acids.

This clonotype was observed a few times. This rearrangement joins TRBV18 to TRBJ1-1; D not certain. The CDR3 length is 16 residues. Between the trimmed V and J ends, which lost 4 bases and 0 bases, there was a span of 15 bases. Germline V lookup: CDR1 KGHSH, CDR2 LQKENI. The CDR3 nucleotides read TGTGCCAGCTCACGTCGCGGAGGGCCAATGAACACTGAAGCTTTCTTT. Amino acid sequence: CASSRRGGPMNTEAFF. The variable domain in full, completed from reference TRBV18 and TRBJ1-1, reads NAGVMQNPRHLVRRRGQEARLRCSPMKGHSHVYWYRQLPEEGLKFMVYLQKENIIDESGMPKERFSAEFPKEGPSILRIQQVVRGDSAAYFCASSRRGGPMNTEAFFGQGTRLTVV.

This clonotype was picked up many times. The V gene is TRBV27, the J gene TRBJ1-1; the D is unclear. The CDR3 runs 13 residues. Trimming left V 1 base short and J 3 bases short, with 6 bases between. Germline CDR1 is MNHEY and CDR2 is SMNVEV (reference sequence). The CDR3 protein is CASSLFVYTEAFF. The CDR3 bases are TGTGCCAGCAGTTTATTTGTGTACACTGAAGCTTTCTTT.

This clonotype occurred a few times. In DNA form, the CDR3 reads TGCAGCGTTGAAGACCTGGGGACTCTTGGTGGGGAGACCCAGTACTTC. The encoded protein is CSVEDLGTLGGETQYF. The chain is built from TRBV29-1 and TRBJ2-5; D perhaps matches TRBD2 (6 bases). The CDR3 sequence is 16 residues long. V lost 0 bases and J lost 5, with 19 bases in between. Germline V gene sequence: CDR1 SQVTM, CDR2 ANQGSEA.

This clonotype appeared many times. The chain couples TRBV10-3 to TRBJ2-3; D unresolved. Between the trimmed V and J ends, which lost 4 bases and 2 bases, there was a span of 10 bases. Looked up from germline, CDR1 is ENHRY and CDR2 is SYGVKD. This CDR3 is 14 amino acids long. CDR3 nucleotides: TGTGCCATCAGTGTCCAAAGCCTCACAGATACGCAGTATTTT. This gives the protein CAISVQSLTDTQYF.

This clonotype was found a few times. The chain joins TRBV19 to TRBJ2-1, with 7 bases that match TRBD1. V lost 10 bases and J lost 1; bases outside the gene matches: 13. Germline V gives CDR1 LNHDA, CDR2 SQIVND (reference sequence). The CDR3 covers 16 residues. In nucleotides, the CDR3 is TGTGCCACCAACCAAAAAGGGGGCAGATCCTACAATGAGCAGTTCTTC. It codes for CATNQKGGRSYNEQFF.

V is TRBV10-3 and J is TRBJ1-5; TRBD1 is a possible D gene (6 bases). With 1 base removed from V and 2 bases from J, the gap between germline ends came to 12 bases. The length of the CDR3 is 16 residues. Germline-derived CDR1 and CDR2 are ENHRY and SYGVKD. The CDR3 spells CAISEFGGVGNQPQHF. Here the CDR3 DNA reads TGTGCCATCAGTGAGTTCGGGGGCGTCGGCAATCAGCCCCAGCATTTT.